This T cell receptor (beta chain) was recorded in a study of CD8 T cells in ankylosing spondylitis. General study results and limits: Matched ankylosing spondylitis synovial fluid reportedly showed significant enrichment of disease-linked clones. For ankylosing spondylitis blood, a TCR beta motif of seven to nine highly homologous variants appeared characteristic. Previously reported in reactive arthritis synovial fluid and blood were some of the motif variants.

As regards this clonotype: Its antigen is undetermined.

From the 5' RACE reads, TCRdb called clonotypes with MiXCR, one entry per CDR3 protein. The data show 750,000 to 850,000 distinct CDR3 sequences, with 10% to 15% seen just once and approximately 0.46% held by the top ten. Material: blood, either unsorted or a sorted T cell fraction (not recorded which). This receptor was identified in a male donor with ankylosing spondylitis.

The DNA of the CDR3 is TGTGCCAGCAGCTTAGTAAGGCCGAGGGACACCGGGGAGCTGTTTTTT. Protein sequence: CASSLVRPRDTGELFF. The J gene is TRBJ2-2, the V gene TRBV7-9; a weak D match, TRBD2 (5 bases). V shed 1 base and J shed 3 bases, with 12 bases lying between them. The CDR3 consists of 16 residues. The germline gives CDR1 SEHNR, CDR2 FQNEAQ (reference sequence). Full variable domain (rest looked up from reference TRBV7-9 and TRBJ2-2): DTGVSQNPRHKITKRGQNVTFRCDPISEHNRLYWYRQTLGQGPEFLTYFQNEAQLEKSRLLSDRFSAERPKGSFSTLEIQRTEQGDSAMYLCASSLVRPRDTGELFFGEGSRLTVL.